Listed below are T cell receptor beta chains from one sample, sequenced in a study of radiotherapy plus CTLA-4 blockade in lung cancer. Clones were sequenced by immunoSEQ multiplex PCR, and TCRdb holds only the in-frame ones, with some missing. The sample gives 80,000 or so clones, under 80% of which show up once; under 4.5% is in the top ten. The specimen was peripheral blood, collected from a patient treated with radiotherapy plus ipilimumab. Receptors originate from a human donor with non-small cell lung cancer who had a partial response to radiotherapy plus ipilimumab. Some clones in this sample may be carry-over from other donors' samples. CDR3s include the opening cysteine and the closing phenylalanine or tryptophan. The order of the fields is CDR3 DNA, CDR3 protein, clone size, D gene, J gene, V gene. A D gene is named only where the DNA matches it firmly. Expanded clones get a size class; other rows say once, few or many, or leave the size out.

TGCGCCAGCGCCCGGACGGGGGGTGCTGAAGCTTTCTTT | CASARTGGAEAFF | . | . | TRBJ1-1 | TRBV5-1
TGTGCCAGCAGCCAACCACAGGGACTAGCGGTTCTCCTCTCCTACAATGAGCAGTTCTTC | CASSQPQGLAVLLSYNEQFF | few | TRBD2 | TRBJ2-1 | TRBV14
TGTGCCAGCAGCCCCGTGGGACTAGGCCAAGAGACCCAGTACTTC | CASSPVGLGQETQYF | . | TRBD2 | TRBJ2-5 | TRBV7-3
TGTGCCAGCAGCTTGGACCGGGGGTATAGCAATCAGCCCCAGCATTTT | CASSLDRGYSNQPQHF | . | . | TRBJ1-5 | TRBV7-9
TGCAGCGTTGAGTTTTTGAACAGACCTGGGGATACGCAGTATTTT | CSVEFLNRPGDTQYF | . | . | TRBJ2-3 | TRBV29-1
TGTGCCAGCAGTTTGCGACGGGCTGAAGCTTTCTTT | CASSLRRAEAFF | few | . | TRBJ1-1 | TRBV28
TGTGCCACCAGCAACAGGCCGGTATCTAGAAAACTGTTTTTT | CATSNRPVSRKLFF | . | . | TRBJ1-4 | TRBV15
TGTGCCAGCAGCGGGGGGGGACGACAGGGGGAATCACCCCTCCACTTT | CASSGGGRQGESPLHF | once | TRBD1 | TRBJ1-6 | TRBV7-2
TGTGCCAGCAGCCGGGCCGGGACACAGGGTCAAGAGACCCAGTACTTC | CASSRAGTQGQETQYF | . | . | TRBJ2-5 | TRBV5-6
TGTGCCAGCAGCTCCCTAGTTGGGTACGAGCAGTACTTC | CASSSLVGYEQYF | . | . | TRBJ2-7 | TRBV5-5
TGTGCCAGCAGCGTCGCCGGCGGCAATGAGCAGTTCTTC | CASSVAGGNEQFF | . | . | TRBJ2-1 | TRBV9
TGTGCCAGTAGTGCTATAACAGGGACTGGCTACACCTTC | CASSAITGTGYTF | . | . | TRBJ1-2 | TRBV19
TGTGCCATCAGCCCAGGGGCCCCGTGGGGTGGCTACACCTTC | CAISPGAPWGGYTF | few | . | TRBJ1-2 | TRBV10-3
TGTGCCAGCAGTTTCTCCCCGGGGGGGGGTGGCTACACCTTC | CASSFSPGGGGYTF | . | . | TRBJ1-2 | TRBV6-5
TGCGCCAGCAGCTTATACAGGGGGGTTGGGGACAATGAGCAGTTCTTC | CASSLYRGVGDNEQFF | . | TRBD1 | TRBJ2-1 | TRBV5-1
TGTGCCAGCTCACCAAGGACAGACTCTGGAAACACCATATATTTT | CASSPRTDSGNTIYF | . | . | TRBJ1-3 | TRBV18
TGTGCCAGCAGCCTGTGGGACAGGGCGAATCAGCCCCAGCATTTT | CASSLWDRANQPQHF | . | TRBD1 | TRBJ1-5 | TRBV2
TGTGCCAGCAGCCGCCCGGGAGCTAATACGCAGTATTTT | CASSRPGANTQYF | . | . | TRBJ2-3 | TRBV7-8
TGTGCCAGCAGCGTAGGGGCAACAACTAATGAAAAACTGTTTTTT | CASSVGATTNEKLFF | . | . | TRBJ1-4 | TRBV9
TGTGCCAGTAGTACCAACTCACTAGCGCCAAGCACAGATACGCAGTATTTT | CASSTNSLAPSTDTQYF | . | TRBD2 | TRBJ2-3 | TRBV19
TGTGCCAGCAGGAGGACTAGAGGGAACACCGGGGAGCTGTTTTTT | CASRRTRGNTGELFF | . | TRBD2 | TRBJ2-2 | TRBV6-5
TGCGCCAGCAGCTTTACAGGGGGCAACTATGGCTACACCTTC | CASSFTGGNYGYTF | . | TRBD1 | TRBJ1-2 | TRBV5-1
TGTGCCAGCAGCCAGGGCCGGGCGGCTGAAAAACTGTTTTTT | CASSQGRAAEKLFF | . | . | TRBJ1-4 | TRBV6-5
TGTGCCAGCAGTTTACTACAGGGTCATGAAAAACTGTTTTTT | CASSLLQGHEKLFF | . | . | TRBJ1-4 | TRBV28